This entry lists 25 T cell receptor beta chains sequenced from one sample in a study of identifying expanded T cells in peripheral blood. Produced via immunoSEQ multiplex PCR; TCRdb's table is partial and in-frame only. The data contain 90,000 to 100,000 clones, roughly 90% of them singletons. Input material: blood. The receptors here all came from a person aged 18 to 75 in good health.

In this sample, this clone turned up a few times. The chain links TRBV6-1 to TRBJ2-3, with TRBD2 matching over 9 bases. V trimming: 2 bases; J trimming: 4 bases; junction bases outside the gene matches: 4. This CDR3 is built from 15 residues. Germline V lookup: CDR1 MNHNS, CDR2 SASEGT. DNA for the CDR3: TGTGCCAGCAGTGAATCGGCGGGGGGGCCAGATACGCAGTATTTT. Its translation: CASSESAGGPDTQYF.

The chain has TRBV5-1 and TRBJ1-1; D may be TRBD1 (5 bases). Per germline, CDR1 SGHRS and CDR2 YFSETQ. Trimming shortened V by 2 bases and J by 0 bases, and 8 bases separated the two germline ends. The CDR3 is 14 amino acids. CDR3 amino acids: CASSFSGLNTEAFF. CDR3 DNA: TGCGCCAGCAGCTTTTCAGGGTTGAACACTGAAGCTTTCTTT.

This chain uses TRBV15 with TRBJ2-1; D remains unclear. The V end was cut by 1 base, the J end by 8 bases, with 3 bases between. CDR3 length: 11 residues. Germline lookup yields CDR1 LNHNV and CDR2 YYDKDF (reference sequence). CDR3 bases: TGTGCCACCAGCAGAGTTGATGAGCAGTTCTTC. Encoded protein: CATSRVDEQFF. Full variable domain (outside the CDR3, taken from reference TRBV15 and TRBJ2-1): DAMVIQNPRYQVTQFGKPVTLSCSQTLNHNVMYWYQQKSSQAPKLLFHYYDKDFNNEADTPDNFQSRRPNTSFCFLDIRSPGLGDTAMYLCATSRVDEQFFGPGTRLTVL.

The chain recombines TRBV27 with TRBJ2-2, with D uncertain. V shed 5 bases and J shed 6 bases, with 10 bases lying between them. The germline V gene has CDR1 MNHEY and CDR2 SMNVEV (reference sequence). This CDR3 comprises 13 residues. CDR3 DNA sequence: TGTGCCAGCAGTCGTAGCCGGGCCGGGGAGCTGTTTTTT. It codes for CASSRSRAGELFF.

The chain links TRBV6-5 to TRBJ1-1; D may be TRBD1 (6 bases). Trimming removed 10 bases from V and 4 bases from J, with 13 bases in between. The CDR3 has 12 amino acids. Germline CDR1 is MNHEY and CDR2 is SVGAGI. The CDR3 is CATVSRGTEAFF. The DNA for the CDR3 is TGTGCCACGGTTTCCAGGGGCACTGAAGCTTTCTTT.

The rearrangement uses TRBV4-2 and TRBJ2-5; 8 bases fit TRBD1. Germline V gene data show CDR1 as LGHNA and CDR2 as YNFKEQ. The junction had 0 bases not matched to a gene; V was cut back by 0 bases and J by 0 bases. This CDR3 has 15 amino acids. CDR3 sequence: CASSQEDRDQETQYF. DNA of the CDR3: TGTGCCAGCAGCCAAGAGGACAGGGACCAAGAGACCCAGTACTTC.

The chain couples TRBV11-1 to TRBJ1-2; the D gene is possibly TRBD1 (6 bases). This CDR3 has 15 amino acids. V was cut by 5 bases and J by 3 bases, with 16 bases left in between. Germline assignment: CDR1 SGHAT and CDR2 FQDESV (reference sequence). CDR3 bases: TGTGCCAGCAGCCTACAGGGAGGTTCTCACTATGGCTACACCTTC. Amino acid sequence: CASSLQGGSHYGYTF.

J is TRBJ2-2 and V is TRBV19; TRBD2 agrees at 11 bases. The CDR3 has 16 amino acids. The germline gives CDR1 LNHDA, CDR2 SQIVND (reference sequence). V lost 7 bases to trimming and J lost 6 bases; unmatched junction nucleotides: 10. The CDR3 nucleotides are TGTGCCAGTAAGGAATATAGCGGGGGGGCCCCCGGGGAGCTGTTTTTT. Translation gives CASKEYSGGAPGELFF.

The chain couples TRBV18 to TRBJ2-7; unclear D gene. Trimming removed 2 bases from V and 0 bases from J, with 8 bases in between. Germline CDR1 reads KGHSH; CDR2 reads LQKENI. This CDR3 has 14 amino acids. The CDR3 here is CASSPFESSYEQYF. The CDR3 region has the DNA TGTGCCAGCTCACCATTTGAGAGCTCCTACGAGCAGTACTTC.

This clone appeared a few times. The chain carries TRBV29-1 and TRBJ1-2; 8 nucleotides agree with TRBD1. The CDR3 extends over 12 amino acids. CDR1 is SQVTM, CDR2 ANQGSEA, per germline. The J segment lost 8 bases and the V segment lost 3 bases, leaving 5 bases of the junction unmatched. The CDR3 region is CSVEPGQDGYTF. The CDR3 DNA reads as TGCAGCGTTGAGCCGGGACAGGACGGCTACACCTTC.

The chain uses TRBV27 and TRBJ1-1; TRBD1 might be the D (6 bases). Trimming shortened V by 4 bases and J by 1 base, and 10 bases separated the two germline ends. This CDR3 contains 14 residues. Germline CDR1 MNHEY, CDR2 SMNVEV (reference sequence). The DNA for the CDR3 is TGTGCCAGCAGTTCCAGGGGTTGGAACACTGAAGCTTTCTTT. Translation: CASSSRGWNTEAFF.

Written as DNA, the CDR3 is TGTGCCAGCAGTTCGCAGACAGGCCGTAATGAAAAACTGTTTTTT. It yields the protein CASSSQTGRNEKLFF. The chain combines TRBV6-5 with TRBJ1-4; D possibly corresponds to TRBD1 (6 bases). CDR3 length equals 15 residues. Germline V gives CDR1 MNHEY, CDR2 SVGAGI. The V and J ends lost 4 bases and 4 bases respectively, with 13 bases between them.

The rearrangement uses TRBV25-1 and TRBJ2-1; D unclear. The CDR3 runs to 12 residues. CDR1 is MGHDK, CDR2 SYGVNS, per germline. V was trimmed by 5 bases and J by 6 bases, leaving 8 bases between them. The chain's CDR3 is CASSYGSNEQFF. CDR3 sequence (DNA): TGTGCCAGCAGTTACGGTAGCAATGAGCAGTTCTTC. The full variable domain, its missing parts supplied by reference TRBV25-1 and TRBJ2-1, is EADIYQTPRYLVIGTGKKITLECSQTMGHDKMYWYQQDPGMELHLIHYSYGVNSTEKGDLSSESTVSRIRTEHFPLTLESARPSHTSQYLCASSYGSNEQFFGPGTRLTVL.

The J gene is TRBJ2-3, the V gene TRBV30; 8 positions match TRBD2. The CDR3 is made up of 12 amino acids. CDR1 is GTSNPN and CDR2 is SVGIG in the germline V gene (reference sequence). Trimming took 7 bases from V and 4 from J; bases not matched to a gene: 4. Here the CDR3 reads CALGLGSDTQYF. CDR3 sequence (DNA): TGTGCCTTGGGACTAGGCTCAGATACGCAGTATTTT. Filled out from reference TRBV30 and TRBJ2-3, the complete variable domain reads SQTIHQWPATLVQPVGSPLSLECTVEGTSNPNLYWYRQAAGRGLQLLFYSVGIGQISSEVPQNLSASRPQDRQFILSSKKLLLSDSGFYLCALGLGSDTQYFGPGTRLTVL.

The CDR3 DNA follows: TGCAGCCCTGGGGAGGGTTTGAGTGAGCAGTACTTC. It is translated as CSPGEGLSEQYF. This chain connects TRBV29-1 to TRBJ2-7, with 7 bases lining up with TRBD2. Per the germline V gene, CDR1 is SQVTM and CDR2 is ANQGSEA. Unmatched junction bases numbered 11, after V lost 8 bases and J lost 7 bases. This CDR3 contains 12 residues.

The chain joins TRBV4-1 to TRBJ1-2; D remains unclear. This CDR3 region has 16 residues. V shed 0 bases and J shed 3 bases, with 14 bases lying between them. Germline CDR1 MGHRA, CDR2 YSYEKL. This CDR3 is CASSQDGRSRHYGYTF. In DNA, the CDR3 is TGCGCCAGCAGCCAAGATGGGCGGTCGCGACACTATGGCTACACCTTC.

The chain joins TRBV27 to TRBJ2-7; 7 bases map to TRBD2. Trimming removed 8 bases from V and 3 bases from J; junction bases left unmatched: 7. This CDR3 has 13 amino acids. In germline, CDR1 is MNHEY, CDR2 SMNVEV (reference sequence). The CDR3 reads CASAPGGHYEQYF. The CDR3 DNA reads as TGTGCCAGCGCGCCGGGAGGCCACTACGAGCAGTACTTC.

The rearrangement uses TRBV6-4 and TRBJ2-2; TRBD1 aligns across 7 bases. The V gene end was trimmed by 2 bases and the J gene end by 7 bases; junction bases not matched to a gene: 7. The CDR3 has 15 residues. Germline CDR1 reads MRHNA; CDR2 reads SNTAGT. The CDR3: CASSDVGGTSGELFF. CDR3 in DNA: TGTGCCAGCAGTGACGTAGGGGGCACGAGCGGGGAGCTGTTTTTT.

J is TRBJ2-7 and V is TRBV27, with unresolved D. Trimming cost V 5 bases and J 4 bases, with 15 bases left between them. The CDR3 is made up of 14 amino acids. CDR1 and CDR2 from the germline V gene are MNHEY and SMNVEV (reference sequence). CDR3 protein: CASSRLGPRYEQYF. The CDR3 nucleotides read TGTGCCAGCAGTCGACTGGGCCCCAGATACGAGCAGTACTTC.

The chain has TRBV6-1 and TRBJ2-7; 8 bases align to TRBD1. V gave up 1 base and J gave up 6 bases; unmatched junction bases: 2. The germline CDR1 and CDR2 sequences are MNHNS and SASEGT. The CDR3 extends over 13 amino acids. Here the CDR3 reads CASSEVTGGEQYF. The CDR3 coding sequence is TGTGCCAGCAGTGAAGTCACAGGGGGCGAGCAGTACTTC.

The sample holds a few counts of this clone. The CDR3 loop reads CASSIDSEDSPLHF. The CDR3 nucleotides are TGTGCCAGTAGTATTGACAGCGAGGATTCACCCCTCCACTTT. The chain recombines TRBV19 with TRBJ1-6; tentatively, D is TRBD1 (5 bases). V was clipped by 3 bases and J by 8 bases, with 11 bases between them. The CDR3 is 14 amino acids. Germline lookup yields CDR1 LNHDA and CDR2 SQIVND (reference sequence).

The V call is TRBV23-1, the J call TRBJ1-2; D remains ambiguous. TRBV23-1 is noted as an ORF with a role that remains uncertain. The length of the CDR3 is 15 residues. V lost 4 bases and J lost 0, with 12 bases in between. The CDR3 DNA reads TGCGCCAGCAGTCTCCCGGACTATACTAACTATGGCTACACCTTC. The encoded protein is CASSLPDYTNYGYTF.

The genes are TRBV9 and TRBJ2-2; D may be TRBD2 (5 bases). CDR3 length: 16 residues. In germline, CDR1 is SGDLS, CDR2 YYNGEE. V lost 3 bases and J 2 bases, leaving 14 bases between the germline ends. CDR3 bases: TGTGCCAGCAGCGAATCTAGCCGAGGCAACACCGGGGAGCTGTTTTTT. This encodes CASSESSRGNTGELFF.

The rearrangement joins TRBV28 to TRBJ2-1; 7 bases map to TRBD2. In germline, CDR1 is MDHEN, CDR2 SYDVKM. This CDR3 contains 13 residues. V lost 3 bases to trimming and J lost 7 bases; unmatched junction nucleotides: 3. In nucleotides, the CDR3 is TGTGCCAGCAGTTTTCCTAGCGGTAATGAGCAGTTCTTC. Translated, it gives CASSFPSGNEQFF.

V usage is TRBV11-2 and J usage is TRBJ1-2, with 8 bases matching TRBD1. CDR3 length: 16 residues. CDR1 and CDR2 from the germline V gene are SGHAT and FQNNGV. Unmatched junction bases numbered 12, after V lost 5 bases and J lost 4 bases. The CDR3 region has the DNA TGTGCCAGCAGCCCAACTTGGGACAGGACTCTCTATGGCTACACCTTC. Translating gives CASSPTWDRTLYGYTF.